These 6 T cell receptor beta chains came from one sample sequenced in a study of blood T cells in healthy people across ages. A second PCR of 7 to 11 cycles used a sample-barcoded 5' primer and a J-beta primer mix. Each CDR3 protein gets one entry after TCRdb re-called the 5' RACE reads with MiXCR. The data show 800,000 to 1,300,000 distinct CDR3 sequences, with less than 25% seen just once and around 0.75% held by the top ten. These data were also filed under a second study, of T cells of mothers and their children.

Input material: blood. Every receptor here comes from a girl aged 2-10 years in good health.

The gene calls are TRBV29-1 and TRBJ2-5; possibly TRBD2 for D (5 bases). The J call may be mistaken, given a closer DNA end match to TRBJ2-7. This CDR3 contains 10 residues. In germline, CDR1 is SQVTM, CDR2 ANQGSEA. The CDR3 loop reads CSVRGNEQYF. The CDR3, as DNA: TGCAGCGTTCGAGGGAACGAGCAGTACTTC.

This clonotype was observed a handful of times. The chain uses TRBV4-2 and TRBJ1-2; D gene uncertain. This CDR3 region has 13 residues. Trimming left V 2 bases short and J 6 bases short, with 10 bases between. Germline-derived CDR1 and CDR2 are LGHNA and YNFKEQ. DNA of the CDR3: TGTGCCAGCAGCCAACTGGCGGGTGATGGCTACACCTTC. This codes for CASSQLAGDGYTF.

The V call is TRBV15, the J call TRBJ1-1, with a tentative D call TRBD1 (6 bases). The CDR3 sequence is 15 residues long. From germline, CDR1 is LNHNV and CDR2 YYDKDF (reference sequence). Trimming cost V 0 bases and J 3 bases, with 11 bases left between them. CDR3 sequence reads: CATSREWGPHTEAFF. DNA of the CDR3: TGTGCCACCAGCAGAGAGTGGGGGCCGCACACTGAAGCTTTCTTT.

The chain uses TRBV7-8 and TRBJ2-7; tentative D call: TRBD2 (6 bases). The CDR3 is 15 amino acids. Trimming cost V 3 bases and J 2 bases, with 14 bases left between them. Germline assignment: CDR1 SGHVS and CDR2 FQNEAQ. The CDR3 nucleotides are TGTGCCAGCAGCTTTGAGGCTAGCGCGGCCTACGAGCAGTACTTC. Residues: CASSFEASAAYEQYF.

The J gene is TRBJ1-2, the V gene TRBV20-1; D unresolved. This CDR3 region has 13 residues. The germline CDR1 and CDR2 sequences are DFQATT and SNEGSKA (reference sequence). V lost 6 bases and J lost 8, with 19 bases in between. CDR3 protein: CSAKTTGVWGYTF. Here the CDR3 DNA reads TGCAGTGCCAAAACGACGGGAGTTTGGGGCTACACCTTC.

The V gene is TRBV28, the J gene TRBJ2-4; a possible D gene is TRBD1 (5 bases). The CDR3 consists of 16 residues. V dropped 1 base and J dropped 0 bases, with 10 bases sitting between them. Germline CDR1 is MDHEN and CDR2 is SYDVKM. The DNA for the CDR3 is TGTGCCAGCAGTTTATTGCTAGACAGAGCCAAAAACATTCAGTACTTC. This codes for CASSLLLDRAKNIQYF.